A single sample is the source of the 10 T cell receptor beta chains below, sequenced in a study of shared clonotypes between healthy human individuals. Sequencing used immunoSEQ multiplex PCR; TCRdb keeps in-frame clones, though not all of them. The profile covers about 480,000 clones, with nearly 80% appearing a single time and around 12% taken by the ten largest. What was sequenced was PBMCs. Receptors were obtained from a woman between 40 and 55 years old in good health. Some clones in this sample may be carry-over from other donors' samples.

The rearrangement uses TRBV7-9 and TRBJ1-3; D is unclear. The germline gives CDR1 SEHNR, CDR2 FQNEAQ (reference sequence). The V end was cut by 0 bases, the J end by 0 bases, with 12 bases between. The CDR3 contains 17 residues. Here the CDR3 reads CASSLALLTGSGNTIYF. The CDR3 coding sequence is TGTGCCAGCAGCTTAGCATTATTGACCGGCTCTGGAAACACCATATATTTT.

The chain carries TRBV29-1 and TRBJ2-2; D possibly corresponds to TRBD2 (5 bases). V gave up 4 bases and J gave up 5 bases, with 5 bases separating them. The CDR3 loop spans 11 amino acids. Germline CDR1 is SQVTM and CDR2 is ANQGSEA. The CDR3 nucleotides are TGCAGCGTTGGGGAGACCGGGGAGCTGTTTTTT. It encodes CSVGETGELFF.

This clone was seen a few times. V gene TRBV7-8 combines with J gene TRBJ1-4, with 8 bases matching TRBD1. This CDR3 is 16 amino acids long. V was pared by 2 bases and J by 8 bases, with 10 bases of the junction left unmatched. Germline V lookup: CDR1 SGHVS, CDR2 FQNEAQ. The CDR3 spells CASSLSGGQGGEKLFF. The CDR3 DNA is TGTGCCAGCAGCTTAAGCGGAGGACAGGGAGGAGAAAAACTGTTTTTT.

This clone was detected many times. The chain combines TRBV25-1 with TRBJ1-4, with TRBD1 identical over 12 bases. V gave up 5 bases and J gave up 7 bases; unmatched junction bases: 5. Germline CDR1 and CDR2: MGHDK and SYGVNS. The CDR3 spans 15 residues. DNA of the CDR3: TGTGCCAGCAGTCAAGGGACAGGGGGCTTTGAAAAACTGTTTTTT. This encodes CASSQGTGGFEKLFF.

Of note for this clone: This sample includes further DNA sequences coding for the same CDR3. The chain links TRBV5-1 to TRBJ2-1, with D uncertain. Germline assignment: CDR1 SGHRS and CDR2 YFSETQ. The V gene lost 0 bases and the J gene lost 0 bases, with 7 bases spanning the gap. The CDR3 totals 15 residues. The DNA for the CDR3 is TGCGCCAGCAGCTTGGAGAGGAGCTCCTACAATGAGCAGTTCTTC. Translation gives CASSLERSSYNEQFF.

CDR3 DNA: TGTGCCAGCTCACCCCGACAGGGGGCGGACACTGAAGCTTTCTTT. It encodes CASSPRQGADTEAFF. The chain employs TRBV18 and TRBJ1-1; TRBD1 matches 10 bases. This CDR3 has 15 residues. In germline, CDR1 is KGHSH, CDR2 LQKENI. The V segment lost 3 bases and the J segment 3 bases; nucleotides outside the gene matches: 4.

The chain joins TRBV7-9 to TRBJ2-7; TRBD1 or TRBD2 may be the D gene (5 bases each). The CDR3 has 14 amino acids. V lost 5 bases and J 0 bases, leaving 11 bases between the germline ends. From germline, CDR1 is SEHNR and CDR2 FQNEAQ (reference sequence). In nucleotides, the CDR3 is TGTGCCAGCAGCGGGACCGCCAGCTCCTACGAGCAGTACTTC. Its protein product is CASSGTASSYEQYF. Full variable domain (outside the CDR3, taken from reference TRBV7-9 and TRBJ2-7): DTGVSQNPRHKITKRGQNVTFRCDPISEHNRLYWYRQTLGQGPEFLTYFQNEAQLEKSRLLSDRFSAERPKGSFSTLEIQRTEQGDSAMYLCASSGTASSYEQYFGPGTRLTVT.

The V gene is TRBV19, the J gene TRBJ1-4; no firm D call. Trimming removed 5 bases at V and 6 bases at J, with 10 bases between. The CDR3 contains 13 residues. Germline-derived CDR1 and CDR2 are LNHDA and SQIVND (reference sequence). The CDR3 DNA sequence: TGTGCCAGTAGTCTGCGACCGGATGAAAAACTGTTTTTT. Protein product: CASSLRPDEKLFF.

The genes are TRBV2 and TRBJ2-7; maybe TRBD1 (5 bases). V shed 4 bases and J shed 4 bases, with 14 bases lying between them. Germline loops: CDR1 SNHLY, CDR2 FYNNEI. The CDR3 is made up of 14 amino acids. CDR3 nucleotides: TGTGCCAGCAGTGCGAGACAGTTGAGGTACGAGCAGTACTTC. Its protein is CASSARQLRYEQYF.

The rearrangement links TRBV6-5 to TRBJ1-2, with 10 bases lining up with TRBD1. V lost 5 bases and J lost 3; bases outside the gene matches: 6. Germline CDR1 reads MNHEY; CDR2 reads SVGAGI. The CDR3 has 15 amino acids. This CDR3 reads CASSRQGARDYGYTF. CDR3 DNA: TGTGCCAGCAGTCGACAGGGGGCAAGGGACTATGGCTACACCTTC.